This is a list of T cell receptor beta chains from one sample in a study of radiotherapy plus CTLA-4 blockade in lung cancer. Assay used: immunoSEQ multiplex PCR; TCRdb lists only in-frame clones, some missing. The table shows 65,000 to 85,000 clones, with around 74% occurring only once. Specimen: peripheral blood, collected from a patient treated with radiotherapy plus ipilimumab. The receptors come from a human donor with non-small cell lung cancer whose response to radiotherapy plus ipilimumab could not be evaluated. Both conserved end residues are part of each CDR3. The D gene is left open where the match is weak. Rows give clone size only sometimes, using once, few, many, or a class for an expanded clone.

TRBJ2-7,TRBV9,NA,TRBD2,CASGAAGTSHSEQYF,TGTGCCAGCGGCGCCGCCGGGACTAGTCATAGCGAGCAGTACTTC
TRBJ2-7,TRBV23-1,NA,NA,CASSQGAPGLTPYEQYF,TGCGCCAGCAGTCAAGGTGCCCCAGGTCTAACCCCCTACGAGCAGTACTTC
TRBJ2-7,TRBV4-3,NA,TRBD2,CASSQGGGGSYEQYF,TGCGCCAGCAGCCAAGGTGGCGGGGGCTCCTACGAGCAGTACTTC
TRBJ1-1,TRBV6-1,NA,NA,CASSEAGRGVAEAFF,TGTGCCAGCAGTGAAGCGGGGAGGGGAGTCGCTGAAGCTTTCTTT
TRBJ1-2,TRBV21-1,NA,NA,CARTGDRAYGYTF,TGTGCCAGAACAGGGGATAGGGCCTATGGCTACACCTTC
TRBJ2-7,TRBV28,once,TRBD1,CASSYWDSLVGYEQYF,TGTGCCAGCAGTTATTGGGACAGCCTCGTGGGGTACGAGCAGTACTTC
TRBJ1-1,TRBV5-1,NA,NA,CASSPRQDTEAFF,TGCGCCAGCAGCCCGCGACAGGACACTGAAGCTTTCTTT
TRBJ1-2,TRBV11-1,NA,NA,CASAPGTTDRYGYTF,TGTGCCAGCGCCCCCGGGACTACCGACCGGTATGGCTACACCTTC
TRBJ2-7,TRBV15,NA,TRBD2,CATSTDGTSRAQKYF,TGTGCCACCAGCACTGACGGGACTAGCAGGGCTCAAAAGTACTTC
TRBJ1-2,TRBV18,NA,TRBD1,CASSPANTGGVSAGYTF,TGTGCCAGCTCACCGGCCAATACAGGGGGCGTGTCTGCTGGCTACACCTTC
TRBJ2-7,TRBV6-6,NA,NA,CASRETRSSYEQYF,TGTGCCAGCAGGGAGACTCGGAGCTCCTACGAGCAGTACTTC
TRBJ2-3,TRBV18,few,NA,CASSPSQGDTQYF,TGTGCCAGCTCACCATCCCAGGGGGATACGCAGTATTTT
TRBJ1-1,TRBV19,NA,NA,CASSMGFGQNTEAFF,TGTGCCAGTAGTATGGGGTTTGGACAGAACACTGAAGCTTTCTTT
TRBJ2-7,TRBV7-2,few,NA,CASSLESGKDYEQYF,TGTGCCAGCAGCTTAGAGTCGGGGAAAGACTACGAGCAGTACTTC
TRBJ2-1,TRBV9,NA,NA,CASSVEGDSYNEQFF,TGTGCCAGCAGCGTAGAGGGGGACTCCTACAATGAGCAGTTCTTC
TRBJ2-7,TRBV28,NA,NA,CASSSSSPGIYEQYF,TGTGCCAGCAGTTCCTCCTCTCCAGGGATTTACGAGCAGTACTTC
TRBJ1-2,TRBV10-2,NA,TRBD1,CASSDRQGFNYGYTF,TGCGCCAGCAGTGACAGACAGGGGTTTAACTATGGCTACACCTTC
TRBJ1-3,TRBV28,once,TRBD1,CASSSPRDSSGNTIYF,TGTGCCAGCAGTTCCCCACGGGACAGCTCTGGAAACACCATATATTTT
TRBJ2-3,TRBV12-5,NA,TRBD2,CASGLAPTSGSTDTQYF,TGTGCTAGTGGTTTGGCCCCGACTAGCGGAAGCACAGATACGCAGTATTTT
TRBJ1-1,TRBV12-5,NA,NA,CASGAQGNTEAFF,TGTGCTAGTGGCGCCCAGGGGAACACTGAAGCTTTCTTT
TRBJ1-1,TRBV10-1,NA,TRBD1,CASSESTGARTEAFF,TGCGCCAGCAGTGAGTCGACAGGGGCTCGCACTGAAGCTTTCTTT
TRBJ1-2,TRBV6-6,NA,NA,CASSYSTSSHYGYTF,TGTGCCAGCAGTTACTCGACATCTTCCCACTATGGCTACACCTTC
TRBJ1-2,TRBV28,few,NA,CASSENYGYTF,TGTGCCAGCAGCGAGAACTATGGCTACACCTTC
TRBJ1-2,TRBV5-1,NA,NA,CASSEGGSQYGYTF,TGCGCCAGCAGCGAAGGGGGTTCTCAATATGGCTACACCTTC
TRBJ2-7,TRBV4-1,once,NA,CASSPGRGSYEQYF,TGCGCCAGCAGTCCTGGCAGGGGCAGCTACGAGCAGTACTTC
TRBJ2-5,TRBV7-6,NA,NA,CASRGRGEETQYF,TGTGCCAGCAGGGGCAGGGGGGAAGAGACCCAGTACTTC
TRBJ1-3,TRBV19,few,NA,CASTGGNTIYF,TGTGCCAGTACTGGCGGAAACACCATATATTTT
TRBJ2-4,TRBV5-1,NA,NA,CASSLDPRVNIQYF,TGCGCCAGCAGCTTGGATCCCAGGGTCAACATTCAGTACTTC
TRBJ1-3,TRBV6-5,NA,NA,CASRGGGNGNTIYF,TGTGCCAGCAGAGGGGGGGGGAACGGAAACACCATATATTTT
TRBJ1-3,TRBV14,few,NA,CASSPSQGRAGNTIYF,TGTGCCAGCAGCCCTTCACAGGGAAGGGCTGGAAACACCATATATTTT
TRBJ2-7,TRBV27,NA,TRBD2,CASSLSSGTYEQYF,TGTGCCAGCAGTTTGTCCAGCGGGACCTACGAGCAGTACTTC
TRBJ2-3,TRBV28,NA,NA,CASSLKGGGPTDTQYF,TGTGCCAGCAGTTTAAAGGGAGGGGGACCCACAGATACGCAGTATTTT
TRBJ1-5,TRBV18,NA,TRBD1,CASSRITGDQPQHF,TGTGCCAGCTCACGGATTACAGGGGACCAGCCCCAGCATTTT
TRBJ2-3,TRBV2,NA,TRBD1,CASTPHRGEADTQYF,TGTGCCAGCACTCCCCACAGGGGTGAGGCAGATACGCAGTATTTT
TRBJ1-6,TRBV5-1,NA,NA,CASSPDGGYSYNSPLHF,TGCGCCAGCAGCCCCGACGGGGGTTACTCCTATAATTCACCCCTCCACTTT
TRBJ2-5,TRBV5-1,few,TRBD2,CASSLNIAGGLGTQYF,TGCGCCAGCAGCTTGAACATAGCGGGGGGCCTGGGGACCCAGTACTTC
TRBJ2-3,TRBV19,NA,TRBD2,CASSRDYPTSTDTQYF,TGTGCCAGTAGTAGGGACTACCCTACTAGCACAGATACGCAGTATTTT
TRBJ2-7,TRBV28,once,NA,CASSSIYRVGGYEQYF,TGTGCCAGCAGTTCGATCTACAGGGTGGGCGGCTACGAGCAGTACTTC
TRBJ2-7,TRBV15,once,TRBD2,CATSRAWTSGASYEQYF,TGTGCCACCAGCAGGGCATGGACTAGCGGCGCCTCCTACGAGCAGTACTTC
TRBJ1-1,TRBV19,NA,NA,CASRVALGGPPKAFF,TGTGCCAGTCGAGTGGCGTTGGGAGGGCCCCCGAAAGCTTTCTTT
TRBJ1-1,TRBV7-9,NA,NA,CASSSPGLSWFEAFF,TGTGCCAGCAGCTCGCCGGGACTGAGTTGGTTTGAAGCTTTCTTT
TRBJ1-2,TRBV6-6,NA,TRBD1,CASSYSRQGADYGYTF,TGTGCCAGCAGTTACTCAAGACAGGGGGCGGACTATGGCTACACCTTC